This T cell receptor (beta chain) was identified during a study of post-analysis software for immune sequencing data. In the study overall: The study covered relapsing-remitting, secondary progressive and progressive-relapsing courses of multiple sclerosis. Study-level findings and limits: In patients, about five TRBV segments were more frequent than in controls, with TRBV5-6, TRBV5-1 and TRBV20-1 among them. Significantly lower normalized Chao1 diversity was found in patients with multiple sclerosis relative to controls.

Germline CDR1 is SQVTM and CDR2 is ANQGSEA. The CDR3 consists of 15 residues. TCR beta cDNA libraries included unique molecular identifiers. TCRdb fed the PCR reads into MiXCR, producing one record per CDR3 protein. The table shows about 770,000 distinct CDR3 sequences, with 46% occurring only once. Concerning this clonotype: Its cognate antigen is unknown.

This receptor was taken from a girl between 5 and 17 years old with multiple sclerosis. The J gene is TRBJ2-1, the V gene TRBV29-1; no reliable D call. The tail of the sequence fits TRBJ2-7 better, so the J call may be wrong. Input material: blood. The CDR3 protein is CSVTGGRGTYNEQYF. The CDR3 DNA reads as TGCAGCGTTACCGGCGGTCGCGGAACCTACAATGAGCAGTACTTC.